This TCR beta chain was retrieved from a study of response to subunit inactivated influenza vaccine. Study-wide results and caveats: Few additional T cells are recruited per seasonal influenza vaccination, authors suggested.

This clonotype showed up many times. Antigen specificity is unknown. TCRdb ran MiXCR on the RT-PCR reads and lists one entry per CDR3 protein. This table holds roughly 710,000 distinct CDR3 sequences, 13% to 15% found once. The CDR3 sequence is 16 residues long. V was shortened by 5 bases and J by 6 bases, with 21 bases between the two germline ends. The specimen was PBMCs from blood, collected around two weeks before vaccination. This clonotype was sampled from a man in his fifties or sixties who received an inactivated influenza vaccine. This chain uses TRBV12-3 or TRBV12-4 with TRBJ2-3; maybe TRBD2 (5 bases). The CDR3 bases are TGTGCCAGCAGTAACTGGCGGGCGGCCTTTCTGGATACGCAGTATTTT. This translates into CASSNWRAAFLDTQYF.